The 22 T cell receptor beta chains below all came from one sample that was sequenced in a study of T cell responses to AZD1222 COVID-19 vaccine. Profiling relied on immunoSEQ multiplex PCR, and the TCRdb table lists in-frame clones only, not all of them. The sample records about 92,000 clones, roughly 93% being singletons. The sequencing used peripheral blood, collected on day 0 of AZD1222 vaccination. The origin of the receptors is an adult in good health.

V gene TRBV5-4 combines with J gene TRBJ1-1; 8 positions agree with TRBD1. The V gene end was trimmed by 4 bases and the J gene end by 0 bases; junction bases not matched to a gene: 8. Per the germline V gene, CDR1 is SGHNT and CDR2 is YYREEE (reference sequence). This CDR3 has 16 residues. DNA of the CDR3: TGTGCCAGCAGCGCAGGGACAGGCTACATGAACACTGAAGCTTTCTTT. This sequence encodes CASSAGTGYMNTEAFF. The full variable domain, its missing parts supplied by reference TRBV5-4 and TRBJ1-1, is ETGVTQSPTHLIKTRGQQVTLRCSSQSGHNTVSWYQQALGQGPQFIFQYYREEENGRGNFPPRFSGLQFPNYSSELNVNALELDDSALYLCASSAGTGYMNTEAFFGQGTRLTVV.

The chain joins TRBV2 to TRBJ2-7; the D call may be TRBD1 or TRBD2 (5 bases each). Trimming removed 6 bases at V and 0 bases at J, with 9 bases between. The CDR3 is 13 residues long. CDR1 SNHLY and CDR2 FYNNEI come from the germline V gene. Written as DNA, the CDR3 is TGTGCCAGCAGAAGGGACGGCTCCTACGAGCAGTACTTC. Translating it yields CASRRDGSYEQYF.

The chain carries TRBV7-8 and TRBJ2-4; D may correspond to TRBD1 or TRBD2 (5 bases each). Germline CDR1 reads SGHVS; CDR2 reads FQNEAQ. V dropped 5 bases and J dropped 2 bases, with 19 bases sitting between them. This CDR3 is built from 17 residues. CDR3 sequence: CASSLGVRRGTKNIQYF. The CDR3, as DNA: TGTGCCAGCAGCCTCGGGGTTCGTAGGGGAACCAAAAACATTCAGTACTTC.

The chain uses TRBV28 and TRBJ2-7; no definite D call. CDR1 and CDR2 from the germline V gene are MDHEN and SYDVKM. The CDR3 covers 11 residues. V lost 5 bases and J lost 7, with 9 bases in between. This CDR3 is CASSLFTEQYF. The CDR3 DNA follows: TGTGCCAGCAGTCTCTTCACGGAGCAGTACTTC.

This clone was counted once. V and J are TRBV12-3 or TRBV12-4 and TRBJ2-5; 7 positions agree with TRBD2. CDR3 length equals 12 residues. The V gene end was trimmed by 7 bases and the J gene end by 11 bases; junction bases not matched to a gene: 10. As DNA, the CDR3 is TGTGCCAGCACTCAGGGAGGGTTGGCTCAGTACTTC. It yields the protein CASTQGGLAQYF.

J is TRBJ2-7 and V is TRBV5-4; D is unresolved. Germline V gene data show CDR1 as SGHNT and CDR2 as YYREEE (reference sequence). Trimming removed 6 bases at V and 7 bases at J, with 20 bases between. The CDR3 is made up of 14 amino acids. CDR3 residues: CASNTLGKGGEQYF. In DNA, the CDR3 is TGTGCCAGCAACACCCTAGGGAAGGGCGGAGAGCAGTACTTC.

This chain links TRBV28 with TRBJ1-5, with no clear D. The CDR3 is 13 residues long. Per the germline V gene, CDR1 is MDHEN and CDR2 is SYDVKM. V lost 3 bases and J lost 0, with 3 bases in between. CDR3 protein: CASSLDSNQPQHF. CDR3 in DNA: TGTGCCAGCAGTTTGGATAGCAATCAGCCCCAGCATTTT.

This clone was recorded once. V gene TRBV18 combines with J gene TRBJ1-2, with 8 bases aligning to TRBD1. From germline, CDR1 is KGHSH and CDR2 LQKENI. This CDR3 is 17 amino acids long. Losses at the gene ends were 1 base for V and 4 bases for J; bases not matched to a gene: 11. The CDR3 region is CASSPRNSGTGRYGYTF. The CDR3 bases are TGTGCCAGCTCACCACGAAACTCCGGGACAGGTCGCTATGGCTACACCTTC.

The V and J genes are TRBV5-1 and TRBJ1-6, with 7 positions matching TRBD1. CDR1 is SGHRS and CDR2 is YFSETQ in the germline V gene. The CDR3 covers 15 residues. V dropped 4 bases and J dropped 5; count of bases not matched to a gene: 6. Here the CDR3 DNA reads TGCGCCAGCAGCCAGACAGGGTTGGATAATTCACCCCTCCACTTT. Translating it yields CASSQTGLDNSPLHF.

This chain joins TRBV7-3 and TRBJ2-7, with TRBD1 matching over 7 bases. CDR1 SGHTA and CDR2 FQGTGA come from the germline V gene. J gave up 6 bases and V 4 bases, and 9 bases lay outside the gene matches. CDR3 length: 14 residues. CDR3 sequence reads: CASSYTGVRREQYF. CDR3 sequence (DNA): TGTGCCAGCAGCTATACAGGGGTACGGCGCGAGCAGTACTTC.

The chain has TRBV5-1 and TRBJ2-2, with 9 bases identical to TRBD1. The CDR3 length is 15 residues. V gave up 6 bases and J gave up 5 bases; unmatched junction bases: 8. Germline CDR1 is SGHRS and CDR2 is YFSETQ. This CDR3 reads CASNPGQGGTGELFF. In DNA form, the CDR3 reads TGCGCCAGCAACCCGGGACAGGGAGGAACCGGGGAGCTGTTTTTT.

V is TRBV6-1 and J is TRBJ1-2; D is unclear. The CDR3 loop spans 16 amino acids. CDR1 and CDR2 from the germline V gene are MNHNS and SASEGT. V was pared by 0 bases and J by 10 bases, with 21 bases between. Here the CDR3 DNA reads TGTGCCAGCAGTGAAGCTGATAGTCTGCCGGTAGATGACTACACCTTC. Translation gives CASSEADSLPVDDYTF.

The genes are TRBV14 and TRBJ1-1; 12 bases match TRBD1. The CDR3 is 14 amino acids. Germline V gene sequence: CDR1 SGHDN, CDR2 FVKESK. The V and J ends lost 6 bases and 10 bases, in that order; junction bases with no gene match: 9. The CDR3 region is CASRPGQGARAAFF. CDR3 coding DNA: TGTGCCAGCAGGCCGGGACAGGGGGCACGGGCAGCTTTCTTT.

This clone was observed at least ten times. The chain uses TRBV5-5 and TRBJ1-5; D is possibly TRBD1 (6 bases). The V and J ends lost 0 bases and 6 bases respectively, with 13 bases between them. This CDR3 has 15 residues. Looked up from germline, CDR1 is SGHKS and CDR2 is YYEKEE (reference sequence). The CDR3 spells CASSLEGGLSQPQHF. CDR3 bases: TGTGCCAGCAGCTTGGAGGGGGGATTAAGTCAGCCCCAGCATTTT.

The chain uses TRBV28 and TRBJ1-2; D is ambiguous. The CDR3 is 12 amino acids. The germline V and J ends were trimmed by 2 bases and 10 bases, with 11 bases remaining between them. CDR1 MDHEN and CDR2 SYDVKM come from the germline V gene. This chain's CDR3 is CASSLRASHYTF. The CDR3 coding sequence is TGTGCCAGCAGTTTAAGAGCCAGTCACTACACCTTC.

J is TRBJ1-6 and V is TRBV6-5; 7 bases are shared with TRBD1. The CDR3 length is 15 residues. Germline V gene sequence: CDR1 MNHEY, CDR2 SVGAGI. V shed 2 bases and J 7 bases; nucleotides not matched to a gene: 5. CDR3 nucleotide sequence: TGTGCCAGCAGTTACGGACAGGCAAGGAATTCACCCCTCCACTTT. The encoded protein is CASSYGQARNSPLHF.

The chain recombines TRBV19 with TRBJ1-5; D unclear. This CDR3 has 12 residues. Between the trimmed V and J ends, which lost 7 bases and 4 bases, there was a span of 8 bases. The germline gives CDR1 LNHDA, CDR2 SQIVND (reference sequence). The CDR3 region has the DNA TGTGCCAGTAAACTGGTAAATCAGCCCCAGCATTTT. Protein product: CASKLVNQPQHF.

The CDR3 here is CASSSLTSGGSYNEQFF. The CDR3, as DNA: TGTGCCAGCAGCTCCCTGACTAGCGGGGGGTCCTACAATGAGCAGTTCTTC. V is TRBV7-3 and J is TRBJ2-1, with TRBD2 matching 13 bases. Germline V lookup: CDR1 SGHTA, CDR2 FQGTGA. V was pared by 4 bases and J by 1 base, with 4 bases of the junction left unmatched. This CDR3 is 17 amino acids long.

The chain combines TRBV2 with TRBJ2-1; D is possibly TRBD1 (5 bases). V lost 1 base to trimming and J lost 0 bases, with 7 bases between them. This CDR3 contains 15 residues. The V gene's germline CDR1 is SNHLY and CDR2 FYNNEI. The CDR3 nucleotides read TGTGCCAGCAGTGAAGGACAGAGCTCCTACAATGAGCAGTTCTTC. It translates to CASSEGQSSYNEQFF.

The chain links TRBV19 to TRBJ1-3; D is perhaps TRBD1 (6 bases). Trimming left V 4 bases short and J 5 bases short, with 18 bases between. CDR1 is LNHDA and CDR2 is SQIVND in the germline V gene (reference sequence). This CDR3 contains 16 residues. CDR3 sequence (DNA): TGTGCCAGTAGTACAACCAGGGGCCGCCCACGAAACACCATATATTTT. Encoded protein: CASSTTRGRPRNTIYF.

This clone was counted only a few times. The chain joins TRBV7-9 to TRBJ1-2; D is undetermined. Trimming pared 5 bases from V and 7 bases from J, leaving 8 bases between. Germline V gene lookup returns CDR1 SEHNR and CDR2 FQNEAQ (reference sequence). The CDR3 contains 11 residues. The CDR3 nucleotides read TGTGCCAGCAGCCCGGGTCGTGGCTACACCTTC. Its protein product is CASSPGRGYTF.

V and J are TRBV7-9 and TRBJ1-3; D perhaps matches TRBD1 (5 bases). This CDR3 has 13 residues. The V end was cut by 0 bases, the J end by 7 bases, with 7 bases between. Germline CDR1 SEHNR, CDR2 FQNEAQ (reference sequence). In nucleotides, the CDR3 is TGTGCCAGCAGCTTAGCGCGGGGGAACACCATATATTTT. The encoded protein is CASSLARGNTIYF.